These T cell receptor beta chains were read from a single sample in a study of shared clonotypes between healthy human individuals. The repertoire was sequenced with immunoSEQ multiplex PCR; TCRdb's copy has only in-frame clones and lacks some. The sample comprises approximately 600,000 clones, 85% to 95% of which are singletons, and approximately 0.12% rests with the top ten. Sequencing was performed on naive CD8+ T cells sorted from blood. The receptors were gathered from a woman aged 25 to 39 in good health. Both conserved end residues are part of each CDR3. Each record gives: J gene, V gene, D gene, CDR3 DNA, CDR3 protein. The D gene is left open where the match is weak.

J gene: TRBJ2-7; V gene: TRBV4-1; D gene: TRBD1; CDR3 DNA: TGCGCCAGCAGCCAAGAATACACAGGGACAGGATACGAGCAGTACTTC; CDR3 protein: CASSQEYTGTGYEQYF
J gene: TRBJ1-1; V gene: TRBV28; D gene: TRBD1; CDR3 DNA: TGTGCCAGCAGTTTAAATTCGGACAGGGGCTACATGAACACTGAAGCTTTCTTT; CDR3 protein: CASSLNSDRGYMNTEAFF
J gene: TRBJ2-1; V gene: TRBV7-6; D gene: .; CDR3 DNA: TGTGCCAGCAGCCCGTTGACAGGACGCAATGAGCAGTTCTTC; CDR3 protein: CASSPLTGRNEQFF
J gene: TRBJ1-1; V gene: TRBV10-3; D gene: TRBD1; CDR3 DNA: TGTGCCATCAGTGACCCCGGGACAGGGGTTACTGAAGCTTTCTTT; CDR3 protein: CAISDPGTGVTEAFF
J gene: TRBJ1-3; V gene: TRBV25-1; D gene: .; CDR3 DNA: TGTGCCAGCAGTGAAGGTAGTGGAAACACCATATATTTT; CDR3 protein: CASSEGSGNTIYF
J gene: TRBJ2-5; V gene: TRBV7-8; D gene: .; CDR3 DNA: TGTGCCAGCAAGGGGGGGGCCTGGGAGACCCAGTACTTC; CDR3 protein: CASKGGAWETQYF
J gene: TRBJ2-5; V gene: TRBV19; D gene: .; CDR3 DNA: TGTGCCAGTAGCGAAGGGGCCTACCAAGAGACCCAGTACTTC; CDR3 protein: CASSEGAYQETQYF
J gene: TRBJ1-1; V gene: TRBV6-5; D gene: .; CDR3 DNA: TGTGCCAGCAGTTCCCCTTTTAGGGACACTGAAGCTTTCTTT; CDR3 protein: CASSSPFRDTEAFF
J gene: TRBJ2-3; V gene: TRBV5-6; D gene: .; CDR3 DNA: TGTGCCAGCAGCTTTGGGGGAGGAGGATTGGATACGCAGTATTTT; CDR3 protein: CASSFGGGGLDTQYF
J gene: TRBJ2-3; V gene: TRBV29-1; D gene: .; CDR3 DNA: TGCAGCGTTGAAGGCGGGTACGACACAGATACGCAGTATTTT; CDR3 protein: CSVEGGYDTDTQYF